The clone carrying this T cell receptor (beta chain) was seen just once. The source of the sample is a study of blood T cell repertoires in COVID-19. Study-level information: Specimens from acute and convalescent COVID-19 originated in the United States, Italy and Spain. Sources were T cells, B-cell-depleted T cells, or PBMCs; the material itself was cDNA or gDNA.

In the original workflow: Researchers report that nucleated cell counts were estimated from reference gene primer amplification. Sequenced by immunoSEQ multiplex PCR; TCRdb stores in-frame clones only, minus some. Clone size and the V and J calls come from that table; the DNA yielded D and trimming. The sample includes approximately 250,000 clones, approximately 81% of them seen just once. With 3 bases removed from V and 4 bases from J, the gap between germline ends came to 22 bases. Germline V lookup: CDR1 GTSNPN, CDR2 SVGIG (reference sequence). The CDR3 extends over 17 amino acids. This clonotype was obtained from a man aged 35 to 55 with acute or convalescent COVID-19. The specimen was peripheral blood. This rearrangement joins TRBV30 to TRBJ1-5; TRBD1 might be the D (5 bases). The CDR3 protein is CAWSGGTPEGLNQPQHF. The CDR3 coding sequence is TGTGCCTGGAGCGGCGGGACCCCCGAAGGGCTAAATCAGCCCCAGCATTTT.